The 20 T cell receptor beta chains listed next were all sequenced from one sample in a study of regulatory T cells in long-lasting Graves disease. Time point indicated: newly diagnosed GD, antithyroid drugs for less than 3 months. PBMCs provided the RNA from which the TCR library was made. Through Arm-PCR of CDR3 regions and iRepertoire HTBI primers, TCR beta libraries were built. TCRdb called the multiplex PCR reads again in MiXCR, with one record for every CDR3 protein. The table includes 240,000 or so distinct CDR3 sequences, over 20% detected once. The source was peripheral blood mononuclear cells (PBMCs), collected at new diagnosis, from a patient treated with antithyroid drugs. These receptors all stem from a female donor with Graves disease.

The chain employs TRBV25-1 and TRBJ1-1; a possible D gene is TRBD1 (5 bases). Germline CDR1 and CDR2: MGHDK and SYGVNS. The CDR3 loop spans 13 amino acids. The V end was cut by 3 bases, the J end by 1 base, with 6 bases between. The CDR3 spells CASSDRENTEAFF. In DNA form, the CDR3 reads TGTGCCAGCAGTGACAGGGAGAACACTGAAGCTTTCTTT. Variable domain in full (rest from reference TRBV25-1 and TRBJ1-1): EADIYQTPRYLVIGTGKKITLECSQTMGHDKMYWYQQDPGMELHLIHYSYGVNSTEKGDLSSESTVSRIRTEHFPLTLESARPSHTSQYLCASSDRENTEAFFGQGTRLTVV.

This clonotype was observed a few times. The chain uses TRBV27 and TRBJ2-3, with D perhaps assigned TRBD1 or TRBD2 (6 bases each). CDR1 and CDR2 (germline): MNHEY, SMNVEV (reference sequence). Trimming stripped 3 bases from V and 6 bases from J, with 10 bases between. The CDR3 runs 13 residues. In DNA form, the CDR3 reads TGTGCCAGCAGTTTCGGGGGCTGGGATACGCAGTATTTT. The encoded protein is CASSFGGWDTQYF.

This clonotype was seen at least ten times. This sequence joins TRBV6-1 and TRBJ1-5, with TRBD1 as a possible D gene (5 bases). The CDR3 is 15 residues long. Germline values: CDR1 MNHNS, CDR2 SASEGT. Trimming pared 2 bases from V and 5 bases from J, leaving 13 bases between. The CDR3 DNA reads TGTGCCAGCAGTGAAATTGACGGGGGAGATCAGCCCCAGCATTTT. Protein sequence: CASSEIDGGDQPQHF.

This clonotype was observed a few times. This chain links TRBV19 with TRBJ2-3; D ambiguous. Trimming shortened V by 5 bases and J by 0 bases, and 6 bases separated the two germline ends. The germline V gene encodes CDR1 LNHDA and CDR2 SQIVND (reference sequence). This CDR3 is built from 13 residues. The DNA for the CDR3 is TGTGCCAGTAGTGAGGTCAGCACAGATACGCAGTATTTT. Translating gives CASSEVSTDTQYF.

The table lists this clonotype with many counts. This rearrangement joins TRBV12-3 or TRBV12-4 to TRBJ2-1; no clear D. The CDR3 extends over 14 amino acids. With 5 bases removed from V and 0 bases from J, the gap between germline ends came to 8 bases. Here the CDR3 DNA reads TGTGCCAGCAGTCTCTTGAGCTCCTACAATGAGCAGTTCTTC. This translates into CASSLLSSYNEQFF.

CDR3 coding DNA: TGTGCCAGCAGCTCCGGGACAGGGAGGGGCGATCAGCCCCAGCATTTT. Amino acid sequence: CASSSGTGRGDQPQHF. This chain joins TRBV27 and TRBJ1-5; 9 bases match TRBD1. V gave up 6 bases and J gave up 5 bases; unmatched junction bases: 11. The CDR3 runs to 16 residues. Germline V gene data show CDR1 as MNHEY and CDR2 as SMNVEV (reference sequence).

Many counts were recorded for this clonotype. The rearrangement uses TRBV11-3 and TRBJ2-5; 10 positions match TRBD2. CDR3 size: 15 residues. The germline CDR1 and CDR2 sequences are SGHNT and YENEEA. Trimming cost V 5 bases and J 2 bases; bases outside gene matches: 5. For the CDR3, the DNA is TGTGCCAGCAGCATACTAGCGGGAAGACAAGAGACCCAGTACTTC. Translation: CASSILAGRQETQYF.

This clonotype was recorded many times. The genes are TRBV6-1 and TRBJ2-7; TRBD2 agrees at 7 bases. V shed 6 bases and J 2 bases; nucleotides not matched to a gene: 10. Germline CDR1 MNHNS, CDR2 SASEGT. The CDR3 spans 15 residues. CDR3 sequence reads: CASSTGGVWPYEQYF. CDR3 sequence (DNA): TGTGCCAGCAGCACGGGGGGAGTATGGCCCTACGAGCAGTACTTC.

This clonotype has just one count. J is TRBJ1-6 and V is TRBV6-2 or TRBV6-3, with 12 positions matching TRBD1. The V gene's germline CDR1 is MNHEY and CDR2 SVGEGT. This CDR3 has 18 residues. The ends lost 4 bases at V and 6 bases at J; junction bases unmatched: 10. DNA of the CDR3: TGTGCCAGCAGTTTTAAAGGGGGGACAGGGGGCACTAATTCACCCCTCCACTTT. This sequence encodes CASSFKGGTGGTNSPLHF.

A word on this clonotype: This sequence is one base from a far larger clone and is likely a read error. CDR3 in amino acids: CSVGRLRSSSYEQFF. DNA for the CDR3: TGCAGCGTTGGACGCCTTCGGTCTAGCTCCTACGAGCAGTTCTTC. The chain joins TRBV29-1 to TRBJ2-1; the D gene is possibly TRBD2 (5 bases). Deletions cut 4 bases from V and 10 bases from J, with 23 bases between. Germline V gives CDR1 SQVTM, CDR2 ANQGSEA. The CDR3 totals 15 residues.

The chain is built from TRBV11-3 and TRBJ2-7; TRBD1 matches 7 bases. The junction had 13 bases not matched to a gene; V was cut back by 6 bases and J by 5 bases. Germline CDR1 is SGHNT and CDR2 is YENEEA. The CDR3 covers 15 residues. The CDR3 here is CASRKSQTGIDEQYF. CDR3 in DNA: TGTGCCAGCAGGAAAAGCCAGACAGGGATCGACGAGCAGTACTTC.

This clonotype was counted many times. The CDR3 loop reads CASTGEGVKYF. CDR3 sequence (DNA): TGTGCCAGCACTGGAGAGGGAGTGAAGTACTTC. The chain employs TRBV2 and TRBJ2-5, with D maybe TRBD2 (5 bases). Trimming pared 7 bases from V and 12 bases from J, leaving 15 bases between. Germline CDR1 SNHLY, CDR2 FYNNEI. The CDR3 is 11 residues long.

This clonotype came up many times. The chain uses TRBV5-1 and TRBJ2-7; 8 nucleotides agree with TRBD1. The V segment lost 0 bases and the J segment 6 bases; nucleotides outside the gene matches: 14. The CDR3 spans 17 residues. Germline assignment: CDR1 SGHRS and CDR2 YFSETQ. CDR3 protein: CASSLDFGGTGFGEQYF. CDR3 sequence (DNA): TGCGCCAGCAGCTTGGATTTTGGGGGGACAGGATTCGGCGAGCAGTACTTC.

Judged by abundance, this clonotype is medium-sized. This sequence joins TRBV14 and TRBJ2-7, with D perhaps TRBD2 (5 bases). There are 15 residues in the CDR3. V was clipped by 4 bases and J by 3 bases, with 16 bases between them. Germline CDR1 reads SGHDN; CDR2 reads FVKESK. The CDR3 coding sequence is TGTGCCAGCAGCCGCGGACGGGATTGGGACTACGAGCAGTACTTC. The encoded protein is CASSRGRDWDYEQYF.

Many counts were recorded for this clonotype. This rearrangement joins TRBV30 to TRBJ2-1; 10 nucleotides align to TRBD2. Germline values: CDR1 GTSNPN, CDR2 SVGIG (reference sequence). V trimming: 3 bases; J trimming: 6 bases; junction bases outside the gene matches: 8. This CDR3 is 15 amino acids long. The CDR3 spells CAWREAGGGFNEQFF. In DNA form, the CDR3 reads TGTGCCTGGAGGGAAGCGGGAGGGGGATTCAATGAGCAGTTCTTC.

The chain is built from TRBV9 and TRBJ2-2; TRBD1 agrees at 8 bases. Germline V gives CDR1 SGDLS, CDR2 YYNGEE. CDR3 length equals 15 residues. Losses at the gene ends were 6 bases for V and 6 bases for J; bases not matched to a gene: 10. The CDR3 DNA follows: TGTGCCAGCACCAGAGTTGGACAGGGATCCGGGGAGCTGTTTTTT. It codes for CASTRVGQGSGELFF.

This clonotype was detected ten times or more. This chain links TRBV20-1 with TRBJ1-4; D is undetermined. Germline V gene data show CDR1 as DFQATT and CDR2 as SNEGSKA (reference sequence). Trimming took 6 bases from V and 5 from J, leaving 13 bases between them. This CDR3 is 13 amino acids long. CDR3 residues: CSALRTKNEKLFF. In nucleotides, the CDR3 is TGCAGTGCGTTAAGGACGAAGAATGAAAAACTGTTTTTT.

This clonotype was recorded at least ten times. The CDR3 DNA reads as TGTGCCAGCAGCCAAGATGAGGGGGGGCCCGAGACCCAGTACTTC. It is translated as CASSQDEGGPETQYF. This chain links TRBV3-1 with TRBJ2-5; D perhaps matches TRBD2 (7 bases). The CDR3 extends over 15 amino acids. The germline V and J ends were trimmed by 0 bases and 5 bases, with 13 bases remaining between them. Germline CDR1 is LGHDT and CDR2 is YNNKEL (reference sequence).

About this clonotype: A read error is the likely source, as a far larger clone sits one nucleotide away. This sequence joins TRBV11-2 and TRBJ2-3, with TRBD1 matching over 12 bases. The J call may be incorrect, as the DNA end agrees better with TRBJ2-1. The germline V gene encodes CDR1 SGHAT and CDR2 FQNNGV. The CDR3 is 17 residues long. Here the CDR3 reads CASSLAAGDRGRYEQFF. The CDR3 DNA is TGTGCCAGCAGCTTAGCCGCAGGGGACAGGGGGCGATACGAGCAGTTCTTC.

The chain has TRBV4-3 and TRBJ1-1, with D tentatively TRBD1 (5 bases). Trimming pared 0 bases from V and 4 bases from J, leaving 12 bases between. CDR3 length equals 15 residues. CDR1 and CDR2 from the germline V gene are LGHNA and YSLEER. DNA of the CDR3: TGCGCCAGCAGCCAAGATCGGGGGGGAGGCACTGAAGCTTTCTTT. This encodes CASSQDRGGGTEAFF.